A single sample gave rise to the 30 T cell receptor beta chains below, sequenced in a study of blood T cell repertoires in COVID-19. Here immunoSEQ multiplex PCR was the method, and the copy in TCRdb shows in-frame clones only, minus some. Of 220,000 or so clones listed, around 82% are singletons. Sequencing was done on a sample of peripheral blood. These receptors were taken from a woman between 70 and 85 years old with acute or convalescent COVID-19.

The J gene is TRBJ2-5, the V gene TRBV2; D is undetermined. Germline V gene data show CDR1 as SNHLY and CDR2 as FYNNEI. The CDR3 loop spans 15 amino acids. V shed 4 bases and J shed 5 bases, with 17 bases lying between them. The chain's CDR3 is CASSATERGGETQYF. CDR3 nucleotides: TGTGCCAGCAGTGCCACGGAGCGTGGCGGCGAGACCCAGTACTTC. The full variable domain, its missing parts supplied by reference TRBV2 and TRBJ2-5, is EPEVTQTPSHQVTQMGQEVILRCVPISNHLYFYWYRQILGQKVEFLVSFYNNEISEKSEIFDDQFSVERPDGSNFTLKIRSTKLEDSAMYFCASSATERGGETQYFGPGTRLLVL.

The chain employs TRBV2 and TRBJ1-4; unclear D gene. CDR1 is SNHLY, CDR2 FYNNEI, per germline. V gave up 0 bases and J gave up 4 bases, with 9 bases separating them. There are 15 residues in the CDR3. CDR3 region: CASSEAQRSNEKLFF. The CDR3 DNA reads TGTGCCAGCAGTGAAGCGCAAAGGAGTAATGAAAAACTGTTTTTT.

The rearrangement joins TRBV27 to TRBJ2-6; D not resolved. The V end lost 8 bases, the J end lost 0 bases, and 14 bases lay between the germline ends. Germline V gives CDR1 MNHEY, CDR2 SMNVEV (reference sequence). This CDR3 has 16 residues. DNA for the CDR3: TGTGCCAGCGGAGAGACGGATCCCTCTGGGGCCAACGTCCTGACTTTC. This sequence encodes CASGETDPSGANVLTF.

V is TRBV5-1 and J is TRBJ2-7; maybe TRBD2 (5 bases). Trimming pared 0 bases from V and 3 bases from J, leaving 10 bases between. The germline V gene encodes CDR1 SGHRS and CDR2 YFSETQ. The length of the CDR3 is 14 residues. CDR3 nucleotide sequence: TGCGCCAGCAGCTTGGCCGGGGTGGTCTACGAGCAGTACTTC. Its protein is CASSLAGVVYEQYF.

The V call is TRBV15, the J call TRBJ1-1; the D gene is possibly TRBD1 (6 bases). V was trimmed by 3 bases and J by 0 bases, leaving 11 bases between them. The CDR3 sequence is 15 residues long. Per germline, CDR1 LNHNV and CDR2 YYDKDF (reference sequence). CDR3 amino acids: CATSRGHSMNTEAFF. The CDR3 region has the DNA TGTGCCACCAGCAGGGGACACTCCATGAACACTGAAGCTTTCTTT.

The V and J genes are TRBV7-3 and TRBJ2-1, with TRBD2 identical over 10 bases. CDR1 is SGHTA, CDR2 FQGTGA, per germline. V lost 2 bases, J lost 7 bases, and 5 bases stayed unmatched. CDR3 length: 15 amino acids. CDR3 protein: CASSLLAGVVNEQFF. The CDR3 DNA follows: TGTGCCAGCAGCTTACTAGCGGGAGTTGTGAATGAGCAGTTCTTC.

This clone was counted a few times. The rearrangement uses TRBV6-1 and TRBJ1-4; possible D gene TRBD1, 6 bases. The V end was cut by 3 bases, the J end by 6 bases, with 14 bases between. The CDR3 extends over 15 amino acids. Germline V CDR1 and CDR2: MNHNS, SASEGT. The CDR3 protein is CASSEARGLDEKLFF. The CDR3 nucleotides read TGTGCCAGCAGTGAGGCTAGGGGGTTGGATGAAAAACTGTTTTTT.

The rearrangement joins TRBV20-1 to TRBJ1-6; the match to TRBD1 covers 8 bases. CDR3 size: 15 residues. Germline CDR1 DFQATT, CDR2 SNEGSKA (reference sequence). With V trimmed by 3 bases and J by 10 bases, 11 bases remained unmatched. The CDR3 loop reads CSASPGQEIESPLHF. The CDR3 region has the DNA TGCAGTGCTAGTCCGGGACAGGAAATCGAATCACCCCTCCACTTT.

This clone showed up just once. The chain employs TRBV7-8 and TRBJ1-6; tentatively, D is TRBD1 (6 bases). The CDR3 has 14 residues. The V end lost 3 bases, the J end lost 7 bases, and 10 bases lay between the germline ends. In germline, CDR1 is SGHVS, CDR2 FQNEAQ. The CDR3 bases are TGTGCCAGCAGCTTGAGCAGGGGCAATTCACCCCTCCACTTT. Its translation is CASSLSRGNSPLHF.

V and J are TRBV5-1 and TRBJ2-5; D possibly corresponds to TRBD2 (5 bases). The CDR3 runs 13 residues. V lost 5 bases, J lost 1 base, and 9 bases lay in between. Germline values: CDR1 SGHRS, CDR2 YFSETQ. CDR3 amino acids: CASSFGSQETQYF. CDR3 DNA: TGCGCCAGCAGTTTTGGGAGCCAAGAGACCCAGTACTTC. The full variable domain, its missing parts supplied by reference TRBV5-1 and TRBJ2-5, is KAGVTQTPRYLIKTRGQQVTLSCSPISGHRSVSWYQQTPGQGLQFLFEYFSETQRNKGNFPGRFSGRQFSNSRSEMNVSTLELGDSALYLCASSFGSQETQYFGPGTRLLVL.

The chain combines TRBV19 with TRBJ2-7; tentatively, D is TRBD1 (6 bases). Trimming took off 2 bases at V and 7 bases at J, with 18 bases between the two ends. The CDR3 covers 15 residues. Germline V lookup: CDR1 LNHDA, CDR2 SQIVND (reference sequence). The CDR3 protein is CASSISWDTPWEQYF. The CDR3 DNA reads TGTGCCAGTAGTATAAGTTGGGACACCCCTTGGGAGCAGTACTTC.

CDR3 coding DNA: TGTGCCAGCAGTCAGGGGGACTCCTACAATGAGCAGTTCTTC. Translated: CASSQGDSYNEQFF. V is TRBV27 and J is TRBJ2-1; 7 positions match TRBD1. The CDR3 is 14 residues long. Germline V gene data show CDR1 as MNHEY and CDR2 as SMNVEV (reference sequence). The V and J ends lost 5 bases and 0 bases, in that order; junction bases with no gene match: 1.

This clone was counted once. V and J are TRBV29-1 and TRBJ2-1, with TRBD1 matching over 9 bases. The CDR3 runs 13 residues. Germline V lookup: CDR1 SQVTM, CDR2 ANQGSEA. Germline trimming cut 6 bases from V and 8 bases from J; bases unmatched to any gene: 8. For the CDR3, the DNA is TGCAGCGTAGGGACAGGGATGGGTGATGAGCAGTTCTTC. As protein: CSVGTGMGDEQFF.

In nucleotides, the CDR3 is TGTGCCAGCAGCCTCCCGGGGGGTCGTGGCTACACCTTC. Protein product: CASSLPGGRGYTF. The chain is built from TRBV3-1 (or the pseudogene TRBV3-2) and TRBJ1-2; a weak D match, TRBD1 (5 bases). CDR3 size: 13 residues. Germline V gene lookup returns CDR1 LGHDT and CDR2 YNNKEL (reference sequence). V gave up 4 bases and J gave up 7 bases, with 13 bases separating them.

The rearrangement joins TRBV5-8 to TRBJ2-3; D might be TRBD2 (6 bases). CDR1 SGHTS and CDR2 YDEGEE come from the germline V gene. The CDR3 has 15 residues. V gave up 6 bases and J gave up 3 bases, with 17 bases separating them. The CDR3 here is CASILQAGRTDTQYF. The DNA for the CDR3 is TGTGCCAGCATCCTTCAGGCGGGAAGGACAGATACGCAGTATTTT. Combining the CDR3 with reference TRBV5-8 and TRBJ2-3 gives the whole variable domain EAGVTQSPTHLIKTRGQQATLRCSPISGHTSVYWYQQALGLGLQFLLWYDEGEERNRGNFPPRFSGRQFPNYSSELNVNALELEDSALYLCASILQAGRTDTQYFGPGTRLTVL.

The V and J genes are TRBV6-6 and TRBJ1-3; D might be TRBD1 (5 bases). The CDR3 length is 18 residues. Trimming cost V 5 bases and J 0 bases, with 20 bases left between them. Germline loops: CDR1 MNHNY, CDR2 SVGAGI (reference sequence). CDR3: CASSRSGSRAGSGNTIYF. As DNA, the CDR3 is TGTGCCAGCAGTCGCTCAGGGTCCCGAGCGGGCTCTGGAAACACCATATATTTT.

This clone was detected once. The chain recombines TRBV7-9 with TRBJ1-2, with 9 nucleotides matching TRBD1. Per the germline V gene, CDR1 is SEHNR and CDR2 is FQNEAQ (reference sequence). J was trimmed by 2 bases and V by 2 bases; bases with no gene match: 6. CDR3 length: 16 residues. The CDR3 DNA follows: TGTGCCAGCAGCTTAAGGGGACAGGGCATCAACTATGGCTACACCTTC. Amino acids: CASSLRGQGINYGYTF.

The table lists this clone with a few counts. The gene calls are TRBV7-9 and TRBJ1-5, with TRBD1 as a possible D gene (5 bases). Germline-derived CDR1 and CDR2 are SEHNR and FQNEAQ (reference sequence). Trimming pared 5 bases from V and 1 base from J, leaving 9 bases between. There are 14 residues in the CDR3. The CDR3 DNA reads as TGTGCCAGCAGCACGACAGCGAGCAATCAGCCCCAGCATTTT. Its protein product is CASSTTASNQPQHF.

The CDR3, as DNA: TGTGCCAGCAGCTTAGGACGGAGCGGGAGCACAGATACGCAGTATTTT. Protein product: CASSLGRSGSTDTQYF. The chain joins TRBV7-9 to TRBJ2-3, with D perhaps TRBD2 (6 bases). The CDR3 length is 16 residues. With 1 base removed from V and 0 bases from J, the gap between germline ends came to 11 bases. Germline CDR1 reads SEHNR; CDR2 reads FQNEAQ (reference sequence).

This chain uses TRBV30 with TRBJ1-1; D not resolved. The CDR3 length is 11 residues. Trimming left V 4 bases short and J 7 bases short, with 10 bases between. Germline CDR1 is GTSNPN and CDR2 is SVGIG (reference sequence). The CDR3 reads CAWNGQSEAFF. The DNA of the CDR3 is TGTGCCTGGAACGGTCAAAGTGAAGCTTTCTTT.

The V gene is TRBV5-1, the J gene TRBJ2-7, with D unclear. V was shortened by 0 bases and J by 2 bases, with 9 bases between the two germline ends. Germline V CDR1 and CDR2: SGHRS, YFSETQ. There are 14 residues in the CDR3. The CDR3 region has the DNA TGCGCCAGCAGCTTGGACATCACCACCTACGAGCAGTACTTC. It specifies CASSLDITTYEQYF.

This clone came up a few times. The chain is built from TRBV20-1 and TRBJ2-2; TRBD1 is a possible D gene (6 bases). The germline gives CDR1 DFQATT, CDR2 SNEGSKA (reference sequence). The CDR3 totals 18 residues. V gave up 3 bases and J gave up 0 bases, with 20 bases separating them. CDR3 DNA: TGCAGTGCTAGTGTAACAGGGAAGTACCCTTCGAACACCGGGGAGCTGTTTTTT. It codes for CSASVTGKYPSNTGELFF.

The chain carries TRBV4-1 and TRBJ1-5; the match to TRBD1 covers 7 bases. Germline V gene data show CDR1 as MGHRA and CDR2 as YSYEKL. The V gene end was trimmed by 2 bases and the J gene end by 6 bases; junction bases not matched to a gene: 7. The CDR3 has 15 residues. In nucleotides, the CDR3 is TGCGCCAGCAGCCAACCTGACAGGGAGTTTCAGCCCCAGCATTTT. It codes for CASSQPDREFQPQHF.

The rearrangement uses TRBV7-9 and TRBJ2-5; 7 bases line up with TRBD1. The CDR3 covers 17 residues. Germline V lookup: CDR1 SEHNR, CDR2 FQNEAQ (reference sequence). V dropped 1 base and J dropped 5; count of bases not matched to a gene: 13. The CDR3 bases are TGTGCCAGCAGCTTAGGGGCCACGAGGGGGCTGAGCGAGACCCAGTACTTC. It translates to CASSLGATRGLSETQYF.

The CDR3 sequence is CASSYETTYNEQFF. The CDR3 DNA reads as TGTGCCAGCAGCTACGAGACTACCTACAATGAGCAGTTCTTC. This chain joins TRBV7-2 and TRBJ2-1, with a tentative D call TRBD2 (5 bases). This CDR3 has 14 residues. V was trimmed by 4 bases and J by 2 bases, leaving 9 bases between them. The germline gives CDR1 SGHTA, CDR2 FQGNSA.

J is TRBJ1-1 and V is TRBV3-1 (or the pseudogene TRBV3-2); D is ambiguous. Germline CDR1 LGHDT, CDR2 YNNKEL (reference sequence). Trimming stripped 0 bases from V and 1 base from J, with 12 bases between. This CDR3 has 16 amino acids. The CDR3 is CASSQDLGGGNTEAFF. CDR3 DNA sequence: TGTGCCAGCAGCCAAGATCTTGGTGGCGGGAACACTGAAGCTTTCTTT.

The J gene is TRBJ2-5, the V gene TRBV10-3, with 9 bases identical to TRBD1. Trimming removed 6 bases from V and 1 base from J; junction bases left unmatched: 3. This CDR3 has 14 amino acids. Germline V gene sequence: CDR1 ENHRY, CDR2 SYGVKD. The CDR3 DNA reads as TGTGCCATCAGCCCGGACAGGGGCCAAGAGACCCAGTACTTC. Translated, it gives CAISPDRGQETQYF.

This clone was seen a single time. The gene calls are TRBV19 and TRBJ2-3; 12 bases are shared with TRBD1. The germline gives CDR1 LNHDA, CDR2 SQIVND (reference sequence). J was trimmed by 5 bases and V by 3 bases; bases with no gene match: 6. CDR3 length equals 16 residues. The CDR3, as DNA: TGTGCCAGTAGTATCGCGGGACAGGGGGCGAGAGATACGCAGTATTTT. Translated: CASSIAGQGARDTQYF.

The V call is TRBV2, the J call TRBJ2-3; 10 nucleotides agree with TRBD2. The V segment lost 6 bases and the J segment 5 bases; nucleotides outside the gene matches: 8. This CDR3 contains 15 residues. Germline lookup yields CDR1 SNHLY and CDR2 FYNNEI. The CDR3 is CASSPRTSGVDTQYF. For the CDR3, the DNA is TGTGCCAGCAGCCCCCGAACTAGCGGGGTAGATACGCAGTATTTT.

CDR3 region: CSADSWHGYTF. CDR3 bases: TGCAGTGCTGACTCGTGGCATGGCTACACCTTC. V and J are TRBV20-1 and TRBJ1-2, with no clear D. Germline V CDR1 and CDR2: DFQATT, SNEGSKA (reference sequence). The CDR3 extends over 11 amino acids. The V gene lost 5 bases and the J gene lost 6 bases, with 10 bases spanning the gap.